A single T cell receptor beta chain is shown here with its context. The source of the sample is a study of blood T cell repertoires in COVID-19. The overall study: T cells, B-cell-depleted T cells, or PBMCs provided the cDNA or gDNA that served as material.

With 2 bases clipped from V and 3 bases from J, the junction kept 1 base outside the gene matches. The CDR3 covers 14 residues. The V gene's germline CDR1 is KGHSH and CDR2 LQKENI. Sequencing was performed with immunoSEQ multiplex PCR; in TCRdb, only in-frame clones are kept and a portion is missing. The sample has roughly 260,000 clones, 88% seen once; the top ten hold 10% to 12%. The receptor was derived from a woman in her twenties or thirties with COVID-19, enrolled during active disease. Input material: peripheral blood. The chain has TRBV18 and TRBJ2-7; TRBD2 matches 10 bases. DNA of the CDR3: TGTGCCAGCTCACCAGGGACTAGCGTCTACGAGCAGTACTTC. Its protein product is CASSPGTSVYEQYF. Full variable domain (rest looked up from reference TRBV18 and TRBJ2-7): NAGVMQNPRHLVRRRGQEARLRCSPMKGHSHVYWYRQLPEEGLKFMVYLQKENIIDESGMPKERFSAEFPKEGPSILRIQQVVRGDSAAYFCASSPGTSVYEQYFGPGTRLTVT.